Following are 14 T cell receptor beta chains from one sample sequenced in a study of cytomegalovirus exposure and HLA in healthy donors. The study ran its PCR with 60 Vbeta and 13 Jbeta primers. Sequencing was performed with immunoSEQ multiplex PCR; in TCRdb, only in-frame clones are kept and a portion is missing. The sample holds around 190,000 clones, over 75% seen once. What was sequenced was PBMCs. The receptors stem from a man aged 18 to 30 in good health and CMV-seronegative.

The V gene is TRBV7-8, the J gene TRBJ1-2, with 11 nucleotides matching TRBD1. Unmatched junction bases numbered 3, after V lost 0 bases and J lost 3 bases. The CDR3 contains 16 residues. Germline values: CDR1 SGHVS, CDR2 FQNEAQ. CDR3: CASSLARDRGYYGYTF. The CDR3 DNA follows: TGTGCCAGCAGCTTAGCCCGGGACAGGGGGTACTATGGCTACACCTTC.

In its sample, this clone was seen a few times. The V call is TRBV6-4, the J call TRBJ1-5, with TRBD1 matching over 8 bases. Germline CDR1 reads MRHNA; CDR2 reads SNTAGT. CDR3 size: 14 residues. With V trimmed by 5 bases and J by 4 bases, 4 bases remained unmatched. The CDR3 protein is CASSPTGDNQPQHF. DNA for the CDR3: TGTGCCAGCAGTCCGACAGGGGATAATCAGCCCCAGCATTTT.

This clone appeared a few times. The chain is built from TRBV11-3 and TRBJ2-2, with 8 bases matching TRBD2. Losses at the gene ends were 5 bases for V and 4 bases for J; bases not matched to a gene: 9. The CDR3 has 16 residues. Germline CDR1 SGHNT, CDR2 YENEEA. The CDR3 protein is CASSLLTGGSTGELFF. The CDR3 nucleotides are TGTGCCAGCAGCCTCCTCACGGGAGGGAGCACCGGGGAGCTGTTTTTT.

This chain joins TRBV18 and TRBJ1-6; 9 bases match TRBD1. With 6 bases clipped from V and 7 bases from J, the junction kept 4 bases outside the gene matches. This CDR3 is 14 amino acids long. Germline assignment: CDR1 KGHSH and CDR2 LQKENI. The chain's CDR3 is CASSGQGRNSPLHF. CDR3 DNA sequence: TGTGCCAGCTCCGGACAGGGGAGGAATTCACCCCTCCACTTT. Supplemented by reference TRBV18 and TRBJ1-6, the full variable domain reads NAGVMQNPRHLVRRRGQEARLRCSPMKGHSHVYWYRQLPEEGLKFMVYLQKENIIDESGMPKERFSAEFPKEGPSILRIQQVVRGDSAAYFCASSGQGRNSPLHFGNGTRLTVT.

This chain joins TRBV7-9 and TRBJ2-1; 7 nucleotides match TRBD2. V dropped 5 bases and J dropped 2; count of bases not matched to a gene: 9. CDR1 is SEHNR, CDR2 FQNEAQ, per germline (reference sequence). The length of the CDR3 is 16 residues. The CDR3 protein is CASSPAAGVPYNEQFF. For the CDR3, the DNA is TGTGCCAGCAGCCCCGCCGCGGGGGTACCCTACAATGAGCAGTTCTTC.

This chain connects TRBV6-5 to TRBJ1-1, with unresolved D. This CDR3 region has 14 residues. Germline V gene sequence: CDR1 MNHEY, CDR2 SVGAGI. Trimming removed 2 bases from V and 7 bases from J, with 14 bases in between. DNA for the CDR3: TGTGCCAGCAGTTACCCAGGAGGGAAGGGTGAAGCTTTCTTT. Encoded protein: CASSYPGGKGEAFF.

The V and J genes are TRBV5-1 and TRBJ2-5; D possibly corresponds to TRBD1 (6 bases). The CDR3 extends over 14 amino acids. Trimming left V 4 bases short and J 5 bases short, with 15 bases between. Germline CDR1 SGHRS, CDR2 YFSETQ. CDR3 nucleotides: TGCGCCAGCAGCGCGTCAGGGGACATGGAGACCCAGTACTTC. This gives the protein CASSASGDMETQYF.

The rearrangement uses TRBV11-2 and TRBJ2-5; TRBD2 agrees at 11 bases. V lost 5 bases to trimming and J lost 4 bases; unmatched junction nucleotides: 9. The CDR3 totals 16 residues. Germline assignment: CDR1 SGHAT and CDR2 FQNNGV. CDR3 in amino acids: CASSPRLAGSRETQYF. CDR3 DNA sequence: TGTGCCAGCAGCCCGCGACTAGCGGGAAGCCGAGAGACCCAGTACTTC.

The chain is built from TRBV14 and TRBJ2-5; a possible D gene is TRBD1 (5 bases). The CDR3 contains 13 residues. CDR1 and CDR2 (germline): SGHDN, FVKESK. V was cut by 3 bases and J by 9 bases, with 14 bases left in between. CDR3 sequence: CASSQIGHGAQYF. CDR3 DNA: TGTGCCAGCAGCCAGATCGGACATGGGGCCCAGTACTTC.

The rearrangement links TRBV19 to TRBJ2-1; a weak D match, TRBD1 (5 bases). CDR1 and CDR2 from the germline V gene are LNHDA and SQIVND (reference sequence). The CDR3 has 16 residues. Trimming left V 1 base short and J 7 bases short, with 17 bases between. CDR3 DNA: TGTGCCAGTAGTATAGGGCATTCCTTATCAGGGAATGAGCAGTTCTTC. Its protein product is CASSIGHSLSGNEQFF.

This chain uses TRBV18 with TRBJ2-5; D ambiguous. Trimming cost V 6 bases and J 7 bases, with 21 bases left between them. Per the germline V gene, CDR1 is KGHSH and CDR2 is LQKENI. CDR3 length: 15 amino acids. CDR3 sequence: CASSPKEVSVGTQYF. CDR3 nucleotides: TGTGCCAGCTCTCCAAAAGAGGTTTCGGTGGGGACCCAGTACTTC. The full variable domain, in which reference TRBV18 and TRBJ2-5 provide the parts outside the CDR3, is NAGVMQNPRHLVRRRGQEARLRCSPMKGHSHVYWYRQLPEEGLKFMVYLQKENIIDESGMPKERFSAEFPKEGPSILRIQQVVRGDSAAYFCASSPKEVSVGTQYFGPGTRLLVL.

The chain couples TRBV29-1 to TRBJ2-1; TRBD2 aligns across 13 bases. CDR1 and CDR2 from the germline V gene are SQVTM and ANQGSEA. The CDR3 extends over 17 amino acids. V trimming: 7 bases; J trimming: 0 bases; junction bases outside the gene matches: 9. CDR3 DNA: TGCAGCGCCCCGGGACTAGCGGGGCCCAGCTCCTACAATGAGCAGTTCTTC. This codes for CSAPGLAGPSSYNEQFF.

In its sample, this clone was seen a few times. J is TRBJ2-5 and V is TRBV9; 9 bases are shared with TRBD2. V was pared by 6 bases and J by 5 bases, with 11 bases of the junction left unmatched. The CDR3 sequence is 15 residues long. Germline CDR1 SGDLS, CDR2 YYNGEE. CDR3 sequence: CASKREERSGETQYF. CDR3 bases: TGTGCCAGCAAGCGGGAGGAGCGGTCCGGCGAGACCCAGTACTTC. Combining the CDR3 with reference TRBV9 and TRBJ2-5 gives the whole variable domain DSGVTQTPKHLITATGQRVTLRCSPRSGDLSVYWYQQSLDQGLQFLIQYYNGEERAKGNILERFSAQQFPDLHSELNLSSLELGDSALYFCASKREERSGETQYFGPGTRLLVL.

To note about this clone: Other DNA sequences of this sample code for an identical CDR3. The genes are TRBV18 and TRBJ1-5, with TRBD1 as a possible D gene (6 bases). There are 15 residues in the CDR3. CDR1 is KGHSH, CDR2 LQKENI, per germline. Deletions cut 4 bases from V and 8 bases from J, with 18 bases between. The CDR3 here is CASSRGQGMIEPQHF. As DNA, the CDR3 is TGTGCCAGCTCACGGGGCCAGGGGATGATCGAGCCCCAGCATTTT.